The source of this T cell receptor beta chain is a study of blood T cell repertoires in COVID-19. About the research overall: From the United States, Italy and Spain came samples of acute and convalescent COVID-19.

In the source study's methods: Amplifying reference gene primers gave estimates of nucleated cell counts. Sequencing used immunoSEQ multiplex PCR; TCRdb keeps in-frame clones, though not all of them. For V, J and clone size, that table is used; D and trimming come from the DNA. The sample gives tens of thousands of clones, 70% to 75% of which show up once; 35% is in the top ten. This CDR3 comprises 14 residues. Germline assignment: CDR1 SEHNR and CDR2 FQNEAQ (reference sequence). The trim removed 5 bases at V and 3 bases at J, leaving 6 bases unmatched. This TCR was recovered from a woman in her 70s with acute or convalescent COVID-19. The chain carries TRBV7-9 and TRBJ2-7, with TRBD1 identical over 8 bases. Source material: peripheral blood. The CDR3 here is CASSPRTGHYEQYF. CDR3 DNA: TGTGCCAGCAGCCCCCGGACAGGGCACTACGAGCAGTACTTC. Together with reference TRBV7-9 and TRBJ2-7, the CDR3 gives the full variable domain: DTGVSQNPRHKITKRGQNVTFRCDPISEHNRLYWYRQTLGQGPEFLTYFQNEAQLEKSRLLSDRFSAERPKGSFSTLEIQRTEQGDSAMYLCASSPRTGHYEQYFGPGTRLTVT.